This T cell receptor (beta chain) was sequenced during a study of shared clonotypes between healthy human individuals. Study findings and constraints: Few donors restricted represented genetic and exposure-history diversity.

On this clone: Its antigen is undetermined.

Assay used: immunoSEQ multiplex PCR; TCRdb lists only in-frame clones, some missing. The data contain some 2,500,000 clones, roughly 93% of them singletons. Researchers partitioned CD4+ cells into CD45RA+ naive and CD45RA-negative memory subsets. The CDR3 consists of 19 residues. Germline V gene data show CDR1 as SGHAT and CDR2 as FQNNGV. The V and J ends lost 0 bases and 4 bases respectively, with 19 bases between them. The sample was naive CD4+ T cells from PBMCs. Subset denoted: CD45RA+ positively selected. The clonotype was recovered from a young man in good health. Some clones in this sample may be carry-over from other donors' samples. V is TRBV11-2 and J is TRBJ2-6, with a possible D match to TRBD1 (6 bases). The CDR3 nucleotides are TGTGCCAGCAGCTTAGAGGGGGCGGCAGGGTGGGCAGGGGCCAACGTCCTGACTTTC. It encodes CASSLEGAAGWAGANVLTF.